The present T cell receptor beta chain was sequenced within a study of post-analysis software for immune sequencing data. Tagging with unique molecular identifiers was a feature of the TCR beta cDNA libraries. MiXCR, applied by TCRdb to the PCR reads, yields one record per CDR3 protein. The profile shows around 770,000 distinct CDR3 sequences, roughly 50% of them singletons. To note about this clonotype: Its antigen remains unidentified.

Whole-study results and caveats: Patients with multiple sclerosis recorded significantly lower normalized Chao1 diversity than controls, the study found. In patients, TRBV5-6, TRBV5-1 and TRBV20-1 belonged to five TRBV segments found more frequently than in controls.

V lost 5 bases to trimming and J lost 2 bases; unmatched junction nucleotides: 9. This CDR3 spans 15 amino acids. Germline CDR1 reads SGHTA; CDR2 reads FQGNSA. The rearrangement joins TRBV7-2 to TRBJ2-7; 7 bases are shared with TRBD1. The sequencing sample was made of blood. The clonotype was recovered from a girl under 18 with multiple sclerosis. CDR3 nucleotide sequence: TGTGCCAGCAGCATCACAGGGGTTATCGCCTACGAGCAGTACTTC. Translation gives CASSITGVIAYEQYF.